The TCR beta chain under discussion was sequenced for a study of CD8 T cells in ankylosing spondylitis. Via MiXCR, TCRdb re-called the 5' RACE reads, giving one row per CDR3 protein. The sample has 700,000 to 850,000 distinct CDR3 sequences, over 9.5% seen once. Study results and caveats: Several highly homologous variants made up a TCR beta motif, and this motif appeared characteristic of ankylosing spondylitis blood. Earlier work had already found some motif variants in reactive arthritis synovial fluid and blood.

V shed 4 bases and J shed 6 bases, with 16 bases lying between them. CDR3 length equals 15 residues. Looked up from germline, CDR1 is MNHEY and CDR2 is SVGAGI. This clonotype was seen only a few times. Its target is unknown. The TCR sequence derives from a male donor with ankylosing spondylitis. This chain joins TRBV6-5 and TRBJ2-1; possible D gene TRBD1, 6 bases. The specimen sequenced was blood, either unsorted or a sorted T cell fraction (not recorded which). CDR3: CASSWDGQRTNEQFF. The CDR3 region has the DNA TGTGCCAGCAGTTGGGACGGACAGAGGACCAATGAGCAGTTCTTC.